The 2 T cell receptor beta chains below were found in one sample sequenced in a study of identical twins. TCRdb called the 5' RACE reads again in MiXCR, with one record for every CDR3 protein. This sample carries 510,000 or so distinct CDR3 sequences, nearly 15% of them seen once, and the ten largest clones take about 0.4%. These records were also assigned to another study, of yellow fever vaccine responses in identical twins.

Sequenced sample: CD4+ T cells sorted from blood. The receptors shown here come from a young woman in good health.

This clonotype was found a few times. The genes are TRBV7-2 and TRBJ1-6; TRBD1 might be the D (5 bases). Germline CDR1 and CDR2: SGHTA and FQGNSA. Deletions cut 3 bases from V and 7 bases from J, with 16 bases between. The CDR3 is 16 residues long. CDR3 coding DNA: TGTGCCAGCAGCTTTAAGGGGCAAAGAAAAAATTCACCCCTCCACTTT. Its translation is CASSFKGQRKNSPLHF.

Many counts were recorded for this clonotype. The chain has TRBV6-1 and TRBJ1-1; no reliable D call. The V gene lost 5 bases and the J gene lost 9 bases, with 13 bases spanning the gap. The CDR3 is made up of 12 amino acids. The germline V gene encodes CDR1 MNHNS and CDR2 SASEGT. The CDR3 coding sequence is TGTGCCAGCAGTCCGCGCTTCGGCCAAGCTTTCTTT. Its protein product is CASSPRFGQAFF.